The clone carrying this T cell receptor beta chain was detected only a few times. The antigen is unknown. Other DNA sequences in this specimen translate into the identical CDR3. The data originate from a study of T cell clonotyping in hematopoietic cell transplantation. TCRdb keeps only in-frame clones here, not all; method: immunoSEQ multiplex PCR. The table records under 9,000 clones, approximately 68% of them present only once. From germline, CDR1 is MNHEY and CDR2 SVGAGI. The ends lost 5 bases at V and 4 bases at J; junction bases unmatched: 4. CDR3 length: 13 amino acids. Study-wide points: No sorting was done, leaving CD4 and CD8 contributions mixed.

This TCR was sampled from a male patient over 55 who had an allogeneic stem cell transplant from an unrelated donor, so the T cells may come from the graft donor. Some clones in this sample may be carry-over from other donors' samples. This chain uses TRBV6-5 with TRBJ1-1, with 7 bases matching TRBD1. Sequencing used peripheral blood mononuclear cells, obtained 100 days after allogeneic stem cell transplant. DNA for the CDR3: TGTGCCAGCAGTCCCCAGGGGGGCACTGAAGCTTTCTTT. This translates into CASSPQGGTEAFF.